These 24 T cell receptor beta chains were all obtained from the same sample, sequenced in a study of cytomegalovirus exposure and HLA in healthy donors. PCR primers comprised 60 Vbeta and 13 Jbeta primers. Data came from immunoSEQ multiplex PCR; TCRdb stores just in-frame clones and leaves some out. The sample holds 150,000 to 200,000 clones, roughly 79% seen once. The sequencing sample was made of PBMCs. The receptors shown here come from a woman aged 35 to 49 in good health and CMV-seronegative.

The V gene is TRBV2, the J gene TRBJ1-1; no definite D call. CDR3 size: 13 residues. Germline CDR1 reads SNHLY; CDR2 reads FYNNEI. The V end lost 7 bases, the J end lost 5 bases, and 14 bases lay between the germline ends. This CDR3 is CASMGTGGTEAFF. CDR3 sequence (DNA): TGTGCCAGCATGGGCACCGGAGGAACTGAAGCTTTCTTT. The complete variable domain, with remaining parts taken from reference TRBV2 and TRBJ1-1, reads EPEVTQTPSHQVTQMGQEVILRCVPISNHLYFYWYRQILGQKVEFLVSFYNNEISEKSEIFDDQFSVERPDGSNFTLKIRSTKLEDSAMYFCASMGTGGTEAFFGQGTRLTVV.

The genes are TRBV29-1 and TRBJ1-1; 7 positions agree with TRBD1. CDR3 length equals 14 residues. Germline CDR1 SQVTM, CDR2 ANQGSEA. V shed 8 bases, J shed 3 bases, and the junction held 12 bases outside the gene matches. CDR3 sequence reads: CSSRQGGLDTEAFF. The CDR3 region has the DNA TGCAGCTCTCGACAGGGAGGTTTAGACACTGAAGCTTTCTTT.

This clone was picked up one time. The chain uses TRBV5-1 and TRBJ2-1, with a weak D call TRBD1 (6 bases). Germline lookup yields CDR1 SGHRS and CDR2 YFSETQ. V shed 0 bases and J shed 2 bases, with 6 bases lying between them. This CDR3 spans 14 amino acids. The CDR3 bases are TGCGCCAGCAGCTTGGGGACAGCCTACAATGAGCAGTTCTTC. It codes for CASSLGTAYNEQFF.

The chain couples TRBV19 to TRBJ1-1, with D possibly TRBD1 on 6 matching bases. The CDR3 is made up of 14 amino acids. Germline CDR1 and CDR2: LNHDA and SQIVND (reference sequence). Trimming removed 2 bases from V and 1 base from J, with 8 bases in between. CDR3 in amino acids: CASSIQGRNTEAFF. The DNA for the CDR3 is TGTGCCAGTAGTATACAGGGGAGGAACACTGAAGCTTTCTTT.

The chain is built from TRBV6-5 and TRBJ2-4; D might be TRBD2 (5 bases). The germline gives CDR1 MNHEY, CDR2 SVGAGI. CDR3 size: 14 residues. The V end was cut by 6 bases, the J end by 2 bases, with 11 bases between. As DNA, the CDR3 is TGTGCCAGCAGGGGGAGTGGGACCAAAAACATTCAGTACTTC. This codes for CASRGSGTKNIQYF.

V is TRBV18 and J is TRBJ2-5, with 8 bases that match TRBD2. With 1 base clipped from V and 5 bases from J, the junction kept 0 bases outside the gene matches. This CDR3 has 13 amino acids. Germline V gives CDR1 KGHSH, CDR2 LQKENI. This CDR3 is CASSPLAGETQYF. In DNA form, the CDR3 reads TGTGCCAGCTCACCACTAGCGGGGGAGACCCAGTACTTC. Combining the CDR3 with reference TRBV18 and TRBJ2-5 gives the whole variable domain NAGVMQNPRHLVRRRGQEARLRCSPMKGHSHVYWYRQLPEEGLKFMVYLQKENIIDESGMPKERFSAEFPKEGPSILRIQQVVRGDSAAYFCASSPLAGETQYFGPGTRLLVL.

To note about this clone: A read error may produce the germline difference seen at one junction end. The chain carries TRBV9 and TRBJ1-1; tentative D call: TRBD1 (5 bases). This CDR3 spans 14 amino acids. Germline loops: CDR1 SGDLS, CDR2 YYNGEE. CDR3 loop: CASNGGGMNTEDFF. The CDR3, as DNA: TGTGCCAGCAACGGGGGGGGTATGAACACTGAAGATTTCTTT.

The rearrangement uses TRBV11-2 and TRBJ1-1; D may be TRBD1 (5 bases). The CDR3 loop spans 14 amino acids. Deletions cut 4 bases from V and 3 bases from J, with 12 bases between. Germline lookup yields CDR1 SGHAT and CDR2 FQNNGV. The CDR3 reads CASSSQVADTEAFF. The CDR3 DNA reads as TGTGCCAGCAGCTCACAGGTAGCAGACACTGAAGCTTTCTTT.

The chain has TRBV19 and TRBJ1-5, with TRBD1 matching over 8 bases. CDR1 is LNHDA, CDR2 SQIVND, per germline (reference sequence). Trimming at V came to 5 bases and at J to 1 base, leaving 7 bases not matched to a gene. There are 16 residues in the CDR3. The CDR3 coding sequence is TGTGCCAGTAGTTTCCGGACAGGGAAAAGCAATCAGCCCCAGCATTTT. Its translation is CASSFRTGKSNQPQHF.

This clone was detected only a few times. This chain links TRBV4-2 with TRBJ2-5; 9 bases fit TRBD2. Trimming removed 3 bases from V and 4 bases from J; junction bases left unmatched: 12. This CDR3 has 17 residues. CDR1 is LGHNA and CDR2 is YNFKEQ in the germline V gene. The DNA of the CDR3 is TGTGCCAGCAGCCACCTTATAGCGGGAGAAGGGAGAGAGACCCAGTACTTC. This encodes CASSHLIAGEGRETQYF.

This clone has a single count. The chain is built from TRBV28 and TRBJ1-2; D gene ambiguous. The V end lost 4 bases, the J end lost 4 bases, and 16 bases lay between the germline ends. The CDR3 length is 15 residues. Germline lookup yields CDR1 MDHEN and CDR2 SYDVKM. The DNA for the CDR3 is TGTGCCAGCAGTTCCTCCCTCACAGTTGTCTATGGCTACACCTTC. Translated, it gives CASSSSLTVVYGYTF.

The sample holds a few counts of this clone. The genes are TRBV4-2 and TRBJ2-6, with D possibly matching TRBD1 (5 bases). Trimming took off 2 bases at V and 0 bases at J, with 8 bases between the two ends. CDR1 LGHNA and CDR2 YNFKEQ come from the germline V gene. The CDR3 covers 16 residues. The CDR3 DNA follows: TGTGCCAGCAGCCAAACACAGGACTCTGGGGCCAACGTCCTGACTTTC. It codes for CASSQTQDSGANVLTF.

This chain links TRBV29-1 with TRBJ1-4; D not certain. The germline V gene has CDR1 SQVTM and CDR2 ANQGSEA. The germline V and J ends were trimmed by 6 bases and 3 bases, with 11 bases remaining between them. The CDR3 totals 13 residues. The CDR3 coding sequence is TGCAGCGTGCGGTCCTACTCTAATGAAAAACTGTTTTTT. Its protein product is CSVRSYSNEKLFF.

This chain uses TRBV19 with TRBJ1-4, with 10 bases that match TRBD1. This CDR3 spans 14 amino acids. The germline V gene encodes CDR1 LNHDA and CDR2 SQIVND (reference sequence). With V trimmed by 8 bases and J by 5 bases, 5 bases remained unmatched. CDR3 coding DNA: TGTGCCAGTGGGCAGACAGGGGGCAATGAAAAACTGTTTTTT. It codes for CASGQTGGNEKLFF.

This chain joins TRBV6-6 and TRBJ1-1; D gene ambiguous. This CDR3 is built from 16 residues. Per the germline V gene, CDR1 is MNHNY and CDR2 is SVGAGI (reference sequence). Deletions cut 4 bases from V and 0 bases from J, with 15 bases between. CDR3 in DNA: TGTGCCAGCAGTTTTGACCGGACGGGGATGAACACTGAAGCTTTCTTT. Translated: CASSFDRTGMNTEAFF.

The chain combines TRBV28 with TRBJ1-2; no reliable D call. Per the germline V gene, CDR1 is MDHEN and CDR2 is SYDVKM. CDR3 length: 14 residues. Trimming left V 7 bases short and J 1 base short, with 13 bases between. The DNA for the CDR3 is TGTGCCAGCACTCTCGGGAATCTTAACTATGGCTACACCTTC. Amino acid sequence: CASTLGNLNYGYTF.

This chain uses TRBV10-3 with TRBJ1-1; 7 bases fit TRBD1. Germline V CDR1 and CDR2: ENHRY, SYGVKD. The CDR3 has 14 amino acids. Unmatched junction bases numbered 7, after V lost 5 bases and J lost 4 bases. DNA of the CDR3: TGTGCCATCAGTAAGGGGGCTGGGCGCACTGAAGCTTTCTTT. This gives the protein CAISKGAGRTEAFF.

The J gene is TRBJ2-2, the V gene TRBV28; 9 bases are a match to TRBD1. The V gene's germline CDR1 is MDHEN and CDR2 SYDVKM. After removal of 5 bases from V and 4 bases from J, the junction contained 5 bases not matched to a gene. The CDR3 loop spans 15 amino acids. CDR3 nucleotide sequence: TGTGCCAGCAGTCCCGGGACAGGGTCCACCGGGGAGCTGTTTTTT. This encodes CASSPGTGSTGELFF.

The V call is TRBV2, the J call TRBJ1-4; 8 bases match TRBD1. CDR1 is SNHLY, CDR2 FYNNEI, per germline. J was trimmed by 4 bases and V by 8 bases; bases with no gene match: 6. CDR3 length: 14 amino acids. CDR3 sequence (DNA): TGTGCCAGCGCACAGGGGGGAAGTAATGAAAAACTGTTTTTT. Translation gives CASAQGGSNEKLFF.

This clone was detected once. This sequence joins TRBV5-1 and TRBJ1-4; TRBD1 matches 9 bases. J lost 7 bases, V lost 3 bases, and 4 bases had no gene match. This CDR3 has 14 residues. CDR1 SGHRS and CDR2 YFSETQ come from the germline V gene. CDR3 in DNA: TGCGCCAGCAGCTGGACAGGGGAGGGTGAAAAACTGTTTTTT. Translating gives CASSWTGEGEKLFF.

The V call is TRBV2, the J call TRBJ2-5, with D possibly being TRBD2 (6 bases). Trimming took 7 bases from V and 7 from J, leaving 19 bases between them. Germline values: CDR1 SNHLY, CDR2 FYNNEI. The CDR3 loop spans 14 amino acids. The DNA for the CDR3 is TGTGCCAGCACCGCGGGGCAGGGAAAAGGGACCCAGTACTTC. Translating it yields CASTAGQGKGTQYF.

The chain couples TRBV27 to TRBJ2-1; 7 bases agree with TRBD2. J gave up 6 bases and V 7 bases, and 9 bases lay outside the gene matches. Germline lookup yields CDR1 MNHEY and CDR2 SMNVEV (reference sequence). CDR3 size: 14 residues. The DNA of the CDR3 is TGTGCCAGCAAGGGGAGGGAAGATTTCAATGAGCAGTTCTTC. It codes for CASKGREDFNEQFF.

The chain links TRBV28 to TRBJ1-4; 9 bases match TRBD1. Per the germline V gene, CDR1 is MDHEN and CDR2 is SYDVKM. CDR3 size: 14 residues. The V gene end was trimmed by 7 bases and the J gene end by 6 bases; junction bases not matched to a gene: 6. The CDR3 spells CASTLQGAHEKLFF. DNA of the CDR3: TGTGCCAGCACCCTACAGGGGGCGCATGAAAAACTGTTTTTT.

This clone was found a few times. V gene TRBV19 combines with J gene TRBJ1-5, with 9 bases matching TRBD1. CDR1 is LNHDA and CDR2 is SQIVND in the germline V gene (reference sequence). The length of the CDR3 is 17 residues. V shed 7 bases and J 2 bases; nucleotides not matched to a gene: 12. The CDR3 reads CASTTGTGRSRNQPQHF. The CDR3 bases are TGTGCCAGTACCACCGGGACAGGGAGAAGTCGCAATCAGCCCCAGCATTTT.